The rows below give T cell receptor beta chains drawn from one sample of a study of beta chain features in type 1 diabetes. Produced via immunoSEQ multiplex PCR; TCRdb's table is partial and in-frame only. The sample gives 300,000 to 350,000 clones, roughly a tenth of which show up once; less than 1.2% is in the top ten. Input material: central memory CD4+ T cells from blood. The origin of the receptors is a man aged 25-45 years with type 1 diabetes. The CDR3 runs from the conserved cysteine through the conserved F or W. Each record gives: J gene, V gene, D gene, clone size, CDR3 protein, CDR3 DNA. A D gene is named only where the DNA matches it firmly. For some rows the clone size is stated as once, few or many, or as a class when expanded; others skip it.

TRBJ2-2	TRBV10-3	TRBD1	.	CAIERTGNTGELFF	TGTGCCATCGAGAGGACAGGGAATACCGGGGAGCTGTTTTTT
TRBJ2-5	TRBV15	TRBD1	few	CATSRVAGTGGETQYF	TGTGCCACCAGCAGAGTCGCCGGGACAGGAGGCGAGACCCAGTACTTC
TRBJ1-6	TRBV19	TRBD1	.	CASSIMDRERSPLHF	TGTGCCAGTAGTATAATGGACAGGGAGCGATCACCCCTCCACTTT
TRBJ2-3	TRBV11-2	.	few	CASSPRAGTDTQYF	TGTGCCAGCAGCCCCCGGGCCGGCACAGATACGCAGTATTTT
TRBJ1-6	TRBV6-5	.	few	CASREGTDYSPLHF	TGTGCCAGCAGGGAAGGTACAGATTATTCACCCCTCCACTTT
TRBJ2-1	TRBV7-2	TRBD2	few	CASSSGTSGFNEQFF	TGTGCCAGCAGCTCCGGGACTAGCGGGTTCAATGAGCAGTTCTTC
TRBJ2-5	TRBV6-6	.	many	CASSQTRSETQYF	TGTGCCAGCAGTCAGACACGTTCGGAGACCCAGTACTTC
TRBJ2-7	TRBV9	.	.	CASTPGAGMDEQYF	TGTGCCAGCACCCCTGGGGCAGGGATGGACGAGCAGTACTTC
TRBJ2-5	TRBV5-8	.	.	CASSLGRVGTQYF	TGTGCCAGCAGCTTGGGTAGGGTCGGGACCCAGTACTTC
TRBJ1-1	TRBV2	.	many	CASMFDTEAFF	TGTGCCAGCATGTTCGACACTGAAGCTTTCTTT
TRBJ2-7	TRBV29-1	TRBD2	.	CSVLSSGAYEQYF	TGCAGCGTGCTATCTAGCGGGGCCTACGAGCAGTACTTC
TRBJ2-1	TRBV10-3	TRBD2	.	CAISADSGGRRWFF	TGTGCCATCAGTGCTGATAGCGGGGGGCGGCGGTGGTTCTTC
TRBJ1-2	TRBV10-3	.	few	CAISPGHTNYGYTF	TGTGCCATCAGTCCGGGACACACTAACTATGGCTACACCTTC
TRBJ1-2	TRBV6-1	.	.	CASRSGDTNYGYTF	TGTGCCAGCAGGAGTGGGGACACTAACTATGGCTACACCTTC
TRBJ2-2	TRBV19	.	few	CASSPQTGELFF	TGTGCCAGTAGCCCCCAGACCGGGGAGCTGTTTTTT